This note documents a single TCR beta chain sequence. What it recognizes is unknown. V trimming: 3 bases; J trimming: 3 bases; junction bases outside the gene matches: 9. The CDR3 length is 16 residues. CDR1 and CDR2 from the germline V gene are MDHEN and SYDVKM. Libraries were prepared by immunoSEQ multiplex PCR; TCRdb keeps only in-frame clonotypes and omits some of them. The sample holds 150,000 or so clones, around 73% seen once. The data originate from a study of PD-1 blockade in classical Hodgkin lymphoma. General observations from the study: Individuals initiating nivolumab under 1 year after ASCT were excluded. It was among complete responders that baseline diversity resembled that of newly diagnosed patients.

Every patient experienced relapse after autologous stem cell transplantation, and brentuximab vedotin exposure varied. The sequence was collected from a human donor with classical Hodgkin lymphoma. The chain couples TRBV28 to TRBJ2-3; 7 nucleotides line up with TRBD2. The sample in question was peripheral blood mononuclear cells (PBMCs), obtained before the second cycle of nivolumab. The CDR3 region has the DNA TGTGCCAGCAGTTTGGCGGGAGTAGGAGCGACAGATACGCAGTATTTT. Protein product: CASSLAGVGATDTQYF.